Detailed here is one T cell receptor (beta chain). Original processing notes: Using reference gene primer amplification, nucleated cell counts were estimated. Method: immunoSEQ multiplex PCR; TCRdb's copy keeps in-frame clones and lacks some. V and J calls and clone size are copied from that table; D and trimming were computed from the DNA. The sample gives about 79,000 clones, approximately 90% of which show up once; approximately 15% is in the top ten. CDR1 ENHRY and CDR2 SYGVKD come from the germline V gene. Trimming cost V 10 bases and J 0 bases, with 13 bases left between them. This CDR3 comprises 13 residues. This record comes from a study of blood T cell repertoires in COVID-19.

The clonotype was recovered from a man between 65 and 80 years old with active or convalescent COVID-19. The gene calls are TRBV10-3 and TRBJ2-7; perhaps TRBD1 as D (6 bases). Input material: peripheral blood. The CDR3 DNA is TGTGCCAACTCCATGACAGGCTCCTACGAGCAGTACTTC. This translates into CANSMTGSYEQYF.